This T cell receptor beta chain is from a study of T cell repertoires in ileal Crohn's disease. Across the whole study: At surgery, 35% to 40% of patients smoked, with median disease duration 7.9 years. Study-wide findings and caveats: Compared with non-smokers, active smokers at surgery showed more clonal expansions.

Concerning this clone: Its antigen is not known.

Using immunoSEQ multiplex PCR, the repertoire was profiled, and TCRdb retains in-frame clones only, with some absent. Here the sample spans about 5,800 clones, approximately 95% being singletons. The CDR3 runs to 13 residues. The V gene's germline CDR1 is GTSNPN and CDR2 SVGIG (reference sequence). The V end lost 2 bases, the J end lost 6 bases, and 11 bases lay between the germline ends. The chain recombines TRBV30 with TRBJ1-3; D call uncertain. Sequencing was done on a sample of ileal tissue. The receptor was derived from an adult with Crohn's disease. CDR3 sequence (DNA): TGTGCCTGGAGTCCGGAGCGAATAAACACCATATATTTT. Residues: CAWSPERINTIYF.